Listed below are T cell receptor beta chains from one sample, sequenced in a study of human T cells and chemical hapten exposure. TCRdb analysed the RACE reads with MiXCR anew, one entry per CDR3 protein. Among some 380,000 distinct CDR3 sequences, around 5% were seen once, and the ten largest hold over 2%. Sequenced material: whole blood, taken in connection with sensitization to the hapten diphenylcyclopropenone (DPC). These receptors were obtained from a woman between 50 and 59 years old with alopecia areata. Some clones in this sample may be carry-over from other donors' samples. Both conserved end residues are part of each CDR3. A D gene is named only where the DNA matches it firmly. Only part of the rows carry a size: once, few, many, or a class if the clone is expanded.

D gene	J gene	clone size	V gene	CDR3 protein	CDR3 DNA
NA	TRBJ2-2	many	TRBV7-8	CASSPTVTGELFF	TGTGCCAGCAGCCCGACAGTGACCGGGGAGCTGTTTTTT
TRBD2	TRBJ2-1	NA	TRBV10-3	CAISDPTSGSGNEQFF	TGTGCCATCAGTGACCCGACTAGCGGGAGCGGCAATGAGCAGTTCTTC
NA	TRBJ1-1	many	TRBV12-3/TRBV12-4	CASSLGLTFPNTEAFF	TGTGCCAGCAGTTTGGGATTGACTTTTCCTAACACTGAAGCTTTCTTT
NA	TRBJ1-4	NA	TRBV20-1	CSARDQGSPNEKLFF	TGCAGTGCTAGAGACCAGGGGTCGCCTAATGAAAAACTGTTTTTT
NA	TRBJ2-3	many	TRBV29-1	CSGLLSTDTQYF	TGCAGCGGTCTCCTAAGCACAGATACGCAGTATTTT
NA	TRBJ1-6	NA	TRBV7-2	CASSRGEGNSPLHF	TGTGCCAGCAGCCGGGGGGAGGGGAATTCACCCCTCCACTTT
NA	TRBJ1-6	NA	TRBV27	CASSSGTGPANSPLHF	TGTGCCAGTAGTTCCGGCACCGGGCCGGCTAATTCACCCCTCCACTTT
NA	TRBJ1-2	many	TRBV6-5	CASRRDLKGYTF	TGTGCCAGCAGGAGGGATCTTAAGGGCTACACCTTC
TRBD2	TRBJ2-3	many	TRBV9	CASSPRLAGGPGDTQYF	TGTGCCAGCAGCCCTCGACTAGCGGGAGGGCCAGGCGATACGCAGTATTTT
TRBD1	TRBJ1-1	NA	TRBV6-5	CASSYSRQGLNTEAFF	TGTGCCAGCAGTTACTCTCGACAGGGGTTGAACACTGAAGCTTTCTTT
NA	TRBJ2-7	many	TRBV2	CASSDPSPPEQYF	TGTGCCAGCAGTGATCCTAGTCCTCCCGAGCAGTACTTC
NA	TRBJ2-3	many	TRBV4-1	CASSHPREGRTDTQYF	TGCGCCAGCAGCCACCCACGAGAGGGGAGGACAGATACGCAGTATTTT
TRBD1	TRBJ1-4	NA	TRBV2	CATRGSGNEKLFF	TGTGCCACCAGGGGGTCGGGGAATGAAAAACTGTTTTTT
NA	TRBJ1-6	NA	TRBV10-3	CAISENRGGSPLHF	TGTGCCATCAGTGAGAATCGCGGCGGTTCACCCCTCCACTTT
NA	TRBJ2-1	NA	TRBV19	CASSDSSYNEQFF	TGTGCCAGTAGTGACAGCTCCTACAATGAGCAGTTCTTC
NA	TRBJ1-2	many	TRBV7-9	CASSLGTAYGYTF	TGTGCCAGCAGCTTAGGGACAGCCTATGGCTACACCTTC
NA	TRBJ1-1	many	TRBV12-3/TRBV12-4	CASSWKGSGTEAFF	TGTGCCAGCAGTTGGAAGGGCTCGGGAACTGAAGCTTTCTTT
TRBD1	TRBJ1-1	many	TRBV2	CASSEVGRDRIYMNTEAFF	TGTGCCAGCAGTGAAGTGGGCCGGGACAGAATTTACATGAACACTGAAGCTTTCTTT
NA	TRBJ1-5	many	TRBV20-1	CSARGQPQGPQHF	TGCAGTGCTAGAGGGCAGCCGCAGGGGCCCCAGCATTTT
TRBD1	TRBJ2-3	many	TRBV11-2	CASSSGTADTQYF	TGTGCCAGCAGCTCAGGGACAGCAGATACGCAGTATTTT
NA	TRBJ2-2	many	TRBV29-1	CSVMGQNTGELFF	TGCAGCGTCATGGGACAAAACACCGGGGAGCTGTTTTTT
NA	TRBJ2-1	NA	TRBV25-1	CASSDPGRLQQFF	TGTGCCAGCAGTGACCCAGGCCGGCTTCAGCAGTTCTTC
NA	TRBJ2-2	few	TRBV6-2/TRBV6-3	CASTLTGRGAGIGELFF	TGTGCCAGCACCCTCACAGGGAGGGGAGCGGGAATCGGGGAGCTGTTTTTT
TRBD1	TRBJ1-4	NA	TRBV20-1	CSASTGAGNEKLFF	TGCAGTGCTTCTACAGGGGCGGGAAATGAAAAACTGTTTTTT
NA	TRBJ2-3	NA	TRBV28	CASSFRLSDTQYF	TGTGCCAGCAGTTTTCGCCTATCAGATACGCAGTATTTT
NA	TRBJ2-3	NA	TRBV20-1	CSARQGAGGTDTQYF	TGCAGTGCTAGACAGGGAGCCGGGGGAACAGATACGCAGTATTTT
NA	TRBJ2-7	NA	TRBV28	CASTIGGISYEQYF	TGTGCCAGCACCATAGGGGGGATCTCCTACGAGCAGTACTTC
NA	TRBJ2-1	few	TRBV7-2	CASSPLTGASYNEQFF	TGTGCCAGCAGCCCCCTTACGGGGGCCTCCTACAATGAGCAGTTCTTC
TRBD1	TRBJ2-6	many	TRBV9	CASSRSGQGVSGANVLTF	TGTGCCAGCAGCCGCAGCGGACAGGGGGTGTCTGGGGCCAACGTCCTGACTTTC
TRBD1	TRBJ2-3	many	TRBV20-1	CSARGVGTGRDTQYF	TGCAGTGCTAGAGGGGTCGGGACAGGGAGAGATACGCAGTATTTT
TRBD1	TRBJ2-1	NA	TRBV12-3/TRBV12-4	CASSFPRTGAVPEFF	TGTGCCAGCAGTTTCCCCAGGACAGGGGCCGTTCCTGAGTTCTTC
NA	TRBJ2-7	NA	TRBV20-1	CSARDQGATYEQYF	TGCAGTGCTAGAGATCAGGGTGCTACCTACGAGCAGTACTTC
NA	TRBJ1-5	many	TRBV10-3	CAIRGDTYQPQHF	TGTGCCATCCGTGGAGACACTTATCAGCCCCAGCATTTT
NA	TRBJ1-2	few	TRBV29-1	CSVVGGGLLHGYTF	TGCAGCGTTGTCGGGGGGGGACTCTTACATGGCTACACCTTC
NA	TRBJ2-3	many	TRBV12-3/TRBV12-4	CASSFIADTQYF	TGTGCCAGCAGTTTTATCGCGGATACGCAGTATTTT
NA	TRBJ2-2	many	TRBV24-1	CATSHGGFAGELFF	TGTGCCACCAGTCACGGGGGATTTGCCGGGGAGCTGTTTTTT
NA	TRBJ1-4	NA	TRBV5-6	CASSGRGNNEKLFF	TGTGCCAGCAGCGGGAGAGGGAATAATGAAAAACTGTTTTTT
TRBD1	TRBJ2-7	many	TRBV7-9	CASSWSGTGGSDEQYF	TGTGCCAGCAGCTGGTCCGGGACAGGGGGCTCCGACGAGCAGTACTTC
NA	TRBJ1-2	few	TRBV28	CASSLEGTTRAGGYTF	TGTGCCAGCAGTTTAGAAGGGACAACCCGCGCTGGTGGCTACACCTTC
NA	TRBJ2-1	many	TRBV6-5	CASSYPGLTGKQFF	TGTGCCAGCAGTTACCCCGGACTCACAGGGAAGCAGTTCTTC
NA	TRBJ1-4	many	TRBV7-6	CAVRQRATNEKLFF	TGTGCCGTCCGACAGCGTGCAACTAATGAAAAACTGTTTTTT
NA	TRBJ1-1	many	TRBV12-3/TRBV12-4	CASAVGTEAFF	TGTGCCAGCGCGGTCGGCACTGAAGCTTTCTTT
NA	TRBJ2-7	many	TRBV28	CASSFYARPGFRYEQYF	TGTGCCAGCAGTTTTTACGCCCGCCCCGGTTTTCGTTACGAGCAGTACTTC
NA	TRBJ2-4	few	TRBV7-9	CASSPNGARFHIQYF	TGTGCCAGCAGCCCTAATGGGGCCAGGTTTCACATTCAGTACTTC
NA	TRBJ2-3	many	TRBV10-2	CASSDRGVRSYDTQYF	TGCGCCAGCAGTGACAGGGGAGTTAGGAGTTATGATACGCAGTATTTT
TRBD2	TRBJ2-1	many	TRBV14	CASSRLGRGLGNNEQFF	TGTGCCAGCAGCCGTTTGGGTAGAGGACTAGGTAACAATGAGCAGTTCTTC
NA	TRBJ1-3	many	TRBV29-1	CSVDVSQSGNTIYF	TGCAGCGTTGACGTCAGCCAGTCTGGAAACACCATATATTTT
NA	TRBJ2-2	many	TRBV2	CASEAGAGELFF	TGTGCCAGCGAGGCGGGCGCCGGGGAGCTGTTTTTT
NA	TRBJ1-1	few	TRBV21-1	CARGPADPMDTEAFF	TGTGCCAGGGGGCCCGCGGATCCGATGGACACTGAAGCTTTCTTT
NA	TRBJ1-1	NA	TRBV10-3	CAISGKNTEAFF	TGTGCCATCAGTGGGAAAAACACTGAAGCTTTCTTT
TRBD2	TRBJ2-1	many	TRBV5-1	CATRPVAGSSYNEQFF	TGCGCCACCCGCCCCGTAGCGGGGAGCTCCTACAATGAGCAGTTCTTC